This T cell receptor beta chain was found in a study of T cells in Graves' hyperthyroidism and ophthalmopathy. Study in general: Blood from the periphery was taken at initial diagnosis, before any treatment.

Graves' hyperthyroidism is called stable when ophthalmopathy does not progress within 18 months. It was uncontrolled infection, other autoimmune disease, pregnancy or lactation that excluded patients. PBMCs were derived from about 10 ml fresh peripheral blood. There were TCR beta CDR3 regions amplified from RNA transcripts. Primed by the HTBI set, a first-round RT-PCR was run on the TCR CDR3. TCRdb independently ran MiXCR on the multiplex PCR reads; one entry per CDR3 protein. The sample lists 300,000 to 450,000 distinct CDR3 sequences, approximately 13% seen once, with approximately 11% in the top ten. Germline V gene sequence: CDR1 MDHEN, CDR2 SYDVKM. V was pared by 5 bases and J by 5 bases, with 8 bases of the junction left unmatched. CDR3 size: 17 residues.

The TCR originated in a woman aged 55-70 years with Graves' hyperthyroidism. The chain joins TRBV28 to TRBJ2-2; TRBD2 agrees at 13 bases. The specimen sequenced was blood. The CDR3 DNA is TGTGCCAGCAGTATACTAGCGGGAGGGCCCGGAACCGGGGAGCTGTTTTTT. Protein product: CASSILAGGPGTGELFF.